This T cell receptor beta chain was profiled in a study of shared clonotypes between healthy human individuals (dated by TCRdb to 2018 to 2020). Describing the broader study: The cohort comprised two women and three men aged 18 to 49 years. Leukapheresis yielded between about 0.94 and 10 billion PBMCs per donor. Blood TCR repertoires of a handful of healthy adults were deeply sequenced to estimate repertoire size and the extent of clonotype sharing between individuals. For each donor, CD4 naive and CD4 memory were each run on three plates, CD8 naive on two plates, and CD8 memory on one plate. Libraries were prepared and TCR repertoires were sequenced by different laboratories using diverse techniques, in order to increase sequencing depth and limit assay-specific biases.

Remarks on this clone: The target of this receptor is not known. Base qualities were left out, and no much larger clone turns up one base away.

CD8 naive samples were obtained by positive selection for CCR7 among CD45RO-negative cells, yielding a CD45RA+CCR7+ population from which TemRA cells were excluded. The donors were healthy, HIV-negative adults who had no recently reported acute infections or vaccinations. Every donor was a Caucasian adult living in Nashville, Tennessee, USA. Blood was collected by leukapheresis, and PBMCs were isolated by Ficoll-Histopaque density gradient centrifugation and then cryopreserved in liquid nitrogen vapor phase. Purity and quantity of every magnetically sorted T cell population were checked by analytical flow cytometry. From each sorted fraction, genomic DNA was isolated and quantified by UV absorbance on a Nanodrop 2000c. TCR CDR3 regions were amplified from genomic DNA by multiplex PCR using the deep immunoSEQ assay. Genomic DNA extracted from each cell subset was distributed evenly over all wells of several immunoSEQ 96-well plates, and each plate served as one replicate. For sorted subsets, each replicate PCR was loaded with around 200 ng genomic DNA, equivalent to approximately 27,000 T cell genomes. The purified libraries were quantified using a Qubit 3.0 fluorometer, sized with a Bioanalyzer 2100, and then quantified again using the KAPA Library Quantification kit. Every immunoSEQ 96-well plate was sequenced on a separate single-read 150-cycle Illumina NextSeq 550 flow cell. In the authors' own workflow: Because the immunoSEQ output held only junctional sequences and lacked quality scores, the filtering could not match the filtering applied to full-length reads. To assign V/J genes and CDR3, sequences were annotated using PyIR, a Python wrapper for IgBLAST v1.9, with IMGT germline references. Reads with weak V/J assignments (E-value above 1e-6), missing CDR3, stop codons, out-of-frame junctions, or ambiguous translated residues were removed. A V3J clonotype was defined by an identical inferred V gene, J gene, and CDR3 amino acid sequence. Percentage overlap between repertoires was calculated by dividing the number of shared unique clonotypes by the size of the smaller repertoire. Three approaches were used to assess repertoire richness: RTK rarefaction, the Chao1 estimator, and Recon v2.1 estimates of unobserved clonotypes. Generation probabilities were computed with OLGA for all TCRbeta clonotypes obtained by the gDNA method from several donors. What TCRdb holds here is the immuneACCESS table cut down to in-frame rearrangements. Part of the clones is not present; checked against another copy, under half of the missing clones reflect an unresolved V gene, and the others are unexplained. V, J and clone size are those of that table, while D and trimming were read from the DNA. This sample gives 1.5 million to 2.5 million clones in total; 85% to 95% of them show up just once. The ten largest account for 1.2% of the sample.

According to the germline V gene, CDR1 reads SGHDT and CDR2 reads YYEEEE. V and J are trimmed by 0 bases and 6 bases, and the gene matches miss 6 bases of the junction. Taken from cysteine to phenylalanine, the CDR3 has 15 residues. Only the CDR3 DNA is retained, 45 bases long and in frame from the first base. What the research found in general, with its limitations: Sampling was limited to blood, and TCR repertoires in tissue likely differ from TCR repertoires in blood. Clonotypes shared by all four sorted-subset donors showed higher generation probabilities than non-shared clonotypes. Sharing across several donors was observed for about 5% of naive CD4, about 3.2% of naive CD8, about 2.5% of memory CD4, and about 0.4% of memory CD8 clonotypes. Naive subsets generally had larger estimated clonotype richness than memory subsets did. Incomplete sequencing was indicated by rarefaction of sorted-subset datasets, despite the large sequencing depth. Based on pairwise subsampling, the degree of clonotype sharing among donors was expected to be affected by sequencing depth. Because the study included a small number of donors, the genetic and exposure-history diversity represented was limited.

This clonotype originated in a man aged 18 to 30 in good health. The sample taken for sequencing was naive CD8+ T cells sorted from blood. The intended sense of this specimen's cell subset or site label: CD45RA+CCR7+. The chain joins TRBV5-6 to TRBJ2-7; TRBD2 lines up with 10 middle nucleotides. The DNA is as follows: TGTGCCAGCAGCTTGGGGGGGACTAGCGTCCGCGAGCAGTACTTC. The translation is CASSLGGTSVREQYF. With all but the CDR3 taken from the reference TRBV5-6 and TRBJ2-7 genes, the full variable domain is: DAGVTQSPTHLIKTRGQQVTLRCSPKSGHDTVSWYQQALGQGPQFIFQYYEEEERQRGNFPDRFSGHQFPNYSSELNVNALLLGDSALYLCASSLGGTSVREQYFGPGTRLTVT.